The clone carrying this T cell receptor (beta chain) was seen a single time. This record comes from a study of Ad26.COV2.S vaccination and SARS-CoV-2 variants. Treatment of the sample: about 20 received Ad26.COV2.S at low or high dose, single or two shots; about 5 received placebo; per-sample allocation not given. Specimens were obtained on day 63 following the first vaccine or placebo injection. What was given as vaccine was an Ad26 vector encoding Wuhan-strain SARS-CoV-2 spike. Produced via immunoSEQ multiplex PCR; TCRdb's table is partial and in-frame only. The sample includes around 300,000 clones, 85% to 90% seen only once; the top ten take about 5%. Germline CDR1 WNHNN, CDR2 SYGVQD (reference sequence). Trimming removed 3 bases from V and 4 bases from J, with 28 bases in between. The CDR3 runs 20 residues.

The sequenced sample was peripheral blood, obtained in a trial of Ad26.COV2.S vaccine versus placebo. The chain joins TRBV10-1 to TRBJ2-1; D assignment may be TRBD1 or TRBD2 (5 bases each). The clonotype was recovered from a person aged 18-60 years who received the Ad26.COV2.S COVID-19 vaccine or a placebo. CDR3 loop: CASSEVGVPRPPRDYNEQFF. Here the CDR3 DNA reads TGCGCCAGCAGTGAAGTGGGGGTTCCGCGTCCCCCGAGGGATTACAATGAGCAGTTCTTC.